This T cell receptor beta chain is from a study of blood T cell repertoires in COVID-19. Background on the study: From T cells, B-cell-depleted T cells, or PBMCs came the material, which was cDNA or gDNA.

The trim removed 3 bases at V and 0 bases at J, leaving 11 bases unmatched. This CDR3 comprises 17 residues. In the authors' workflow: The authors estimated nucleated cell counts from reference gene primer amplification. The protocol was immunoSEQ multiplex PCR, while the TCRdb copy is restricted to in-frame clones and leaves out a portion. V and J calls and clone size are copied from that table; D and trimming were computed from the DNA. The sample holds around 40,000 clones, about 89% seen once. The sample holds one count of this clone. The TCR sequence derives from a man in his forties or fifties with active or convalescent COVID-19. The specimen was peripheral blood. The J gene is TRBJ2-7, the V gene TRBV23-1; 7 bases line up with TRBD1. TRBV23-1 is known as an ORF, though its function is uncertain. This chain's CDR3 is CASSHPGSTGSSYEQYF. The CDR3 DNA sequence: TGCGCCAGCAGTCATCCGGGGTCGACAGGGAGCTCCTACGAGCAGTACTTC.